The 20 T cell receptor beta chains in this list originate from one sample, sequenced in a study of CD8 T cells in Susac syndrome (dated by TCRdb to about 2019). Library generation was performed with the immunoSEQ multiplex PCR assay. RNA was extracted with the RNeasy kit and 0.5 to 1 ug was reverse transcribed using random hexamers. TCRdb passed the public sequencing reads through fastp at Q25 and MiXCR, retaining productive beta sequences. Entries are consolidated by CDR3 protein sequence, retaining the most common genes and DNA. Recorded for this sample are some 150,000 distinct CDR3 sequences; 95% of them occurred a single time. About 0.17% of the sample rests with the top ten. Material for sequencing was CD4+ T cells from PBMCs. These receptors all come from a human donor with Susac syndrome.

The chain is built from TRBV20-1 and TRBJ1-6; TRBD1 is a possible D gene (5 bases). The germline CDR1 and CDR2 sequences are DFQATT and SNEGSKA (reference sequence). The CDR3 covers 13 residues. V was pared by 3 bases and J by 9 bases, with 12 bases between. The DNA for the CDR3 is TGCAGTGCTAGTTCGGGGGTTGGTTCACCCCTCCACTTT. Its translation is CSASSGVGSPLHF.

The gene calls are TRBV6-5 and TRBJ1-2; 7 bases agree with TRBD1. The CDR3 is made up of 15 amino acids. The germline V gene has CDR1 MNHEY and CDR2 SVGAGI. V shed 5 bases, J shed 2 bases, and the junction held 8 bases outside the gene matches. CDR3 residues: CASSPGTVKNYGYTF. The CDR3 DNA reads TGTGCCAGCAGTCCCGGGACAGTAAAGAACTATGGCTACACCTTC.

The genes are TRBV29-1 and TRBJ2-3, with 7 bases lining up with TRBD1. With 6 bases clipped from V and 0 bases from J, the junction kept 15 bases outside the gene matches. CDR3 length equals 17 residues. Germline assignment: CDR1 SQVTM and CDR2 ANQGSEA. Here the CDR3 DNA reads TGCAGCGTCTACACCCCCTCGGGACAGAAGAGCACAGATACGCAGTATTTT. This sequence encodes CSVYTPSGQKSTDTQYF.

The chain recombines TRBV29-1 with TRBJ2-1, with D possibly being TRBD2 (6 bases). The germline gives CDR1 SQVTM, CDR2 ANQGSEA. V was trimmed by 6 bases and J by 7 bases, leaving 13 bases between them. The CDR3 consists of 12 residues. CDR3 sequence (DNA): TGCAGCGTGGGGATCGCGGGGAATGAGCAGTTCTTC. Amino acids: CSVGIAGNEQFF.

This chain connects TRBV25-1 to TRBJ1-6; weak D call: TRBD1 (5 bases). This CDR3 is built from 15 residues. V lost 6 bases and J 10 bases, leaving 19 bases between the germline ends. Germline lookup yields CDR1 MGHDK and CDR2 SYGVNS. The DNA for the CDR3 is TGTGCCAGCAGGCGGAGTGGGCAGGGTCGGTCACCCCTCCACTTT. Its translation is CASRRSGQGRSPLHF.

The chain combines TRBV6-5 with TRBJ1-1; the D is unclear. The germline gives CDR1 MNHEY, CDR2 SVGAGI. The CDR3 covers 11 residues. Trimming removed 8 bases from V and 1 base from J, with 5 bases in between. Written as DNA, the CDR3 is TGTGCCAGCGGCCCGAACACTGAAGCTTTCTTT. It translates to CASGPNTEAFF.

This sequence joins TRBV20-1 and TRBJ1-6, with a possible D match to TRBD1 (6 bases). Germline V lookup: CDR1 DFQATT, CDR2 SNEGSKA (reference sequence). The CDR3 runs 15 residues. Trimming took 4 bases from V and 5 from J, leaving 15 bases between them. Here the CDR3 reads CSAKDSLRHNSPLHF. The CDR3 DNA sequence: TGCAGTGCTAAGGACAGTTTAAGGCATAATTCACCCCTCCACTTT.

V gene TRBV12-3 or TRBV12-4 combines with J gene TRBJ2-3, with D perhaps being TRBD1 or TRBD2 (6 bases each). The length of the CDR3 is 16 residues. Trimming removed 6 bases at V and 2 bases at J, with 18 bases between. The DNA for the CDR3 is TGTGCCAGCAGGCGTCTGGGGGGCCCTCTCACAGATACGCAGTATTTT. The encoded protein is CASRRLGGPLTDTQYF.

The rearrangement uses TRBV20-1 and TRBJ2-7; 10 bases fit TRBD2. Germline values: CDR1 DFQATT, CDR2 SNEGSKA (reference sequence). The length of the CDR3 is 14 residues. The junction had 2 bases not matched to a gene; V was cut back by 2 bases and J by 1 base. The CDR3 sequence is CSARLAGVSYEQYF. The CDR3 coding sequence is TGCAGTGCTAGACTAGCGGGGGTGTCCTACGAGCAGTACTTC.

The chain employs TRBV20-1 and TRBJ2-5; 7 nucleotides match TRBD2. The CDR3 runs 13 residues. Germline V gene data show CDR1 as DFQATT and CDR2 as SNEGSKA (reference sequence). V lost 6 bases and J lost 3; bases outside the gene matches: 7. The CDR3 DNA follows: TGCAGTGCCAGGCTGCTAGCGGAAGAGACCCAGTACTTC. As protein: CSARLLAEETQYF.

The J gene is TRBJ2-6, the V gene TRBV25-1; unclear D gene. In germline, CDR1 is MGHDK, CDR2 SYGVNS. With 7 bases removed from V and 3 bases from J, the gap between germline ends came to 7 bases. The CDR3 covers 13 residues. The CDR3 DNA follows: TGTGCCAGCATCGAAGGTGGGGCCAACGTCCTGACTTTC. Residues: CASIEGGANVLTF.

CDR3 protein: CSVEDQGRSYEQYF. The CDR3, as DNA: TGCAGCGTTGAAGATCAGGGGCGCTCCTACGAGCAGTACTTC. The rearrangement uses TRBV29-1 and TRBJ2-7; D perhaps matches TRBD1 (6 bases). Trimming shortened V by 0 bases and J by 0 bases, and 9 bases separated the two germline ends. CDR1 is SQVTM and CDR2 is ANQGSEA in the germline V gene. The CDR3 sequence is 14 residues long.

The chain uses TRBV5-4 and TRBJ1-5; weak D call: TRBD1 (5 bases). Germline assignment: CDR1 SGHNT and CDR2 YYREEE (reference sequence). The CDR3 runs 14 residues. V lost 4 bases and J lost 5, with 13 bases in between. In nucleotides, the CDR3 is TGTGCCAGCAGCGAGGATGGGGGGTATCAGCCCCAGCATTTT. Residues: CASSEDGGYQPQHF.

V usage is TRBV6-6 and J usage is TRBJ1-2; no reliable D call. The V end was cut by 0 bases, the J end by 8 bases, with 13 bases between. This CDR3 has 14 amino acids. The germline CDR1 and CDR2 sequences are MNHNY and SVGAGI (reference sequence). The CDR3, as DNA: TGTGCCAGCAGTTACTCGACTGGATTCTGGGGCTACACCTTC. Protein sequence: CASSYSTGFWGYTF.

The chain is built from TRBV20-1 and TRBJ1-2; no clear D. From germline, CDR1 is DFQATT and CDR2 SNEGSKA (reference sequence). Trimming removed 6 bases from V and 1 base from J, with 18 bases in between. The CDR3 consists of 15 residues. The CDR3, as DNA: TGCAGTGCCCCTCCCGGGGTTAAAGATAACTATGGCTACACCTTC. Translated: CSAPPGVKDNYGYTF.

This chain's CDR3 is CASSLAPGVNQPQHF. For the CDR3, the DNA is TGTGCCAGCAGTTTAGCTCCAGGGGTCAATCAGCCCCAGCATTTT. V is TRBV12-3 or TRBV12-4 and J is TRBJ1-5; weak D call: TRBD1 (6 bases). Trimming removed 0 bases at V and 3 bases at J, with 9 bases between. The CDR3 length is 15 residues.

The chain combines TRBV5-6 with TRBJ2-1; D is undetermined. Germline lookup yields CDR1 SGHDT and CDR2 YYEEEE. The CDR3 has 12 residues. Trimming pared 4 bases from V and 4 bases from J, leaving 6 bases between. The DNA for the CDR3 is TGTGCCAGCAGCGGCTCATACAATGAGCAGTTCTTC. Its translation: CASSGSYNEQFF.

The table lists this clonotype with a count of one. The chain combines TRBV9 with TRBJ2-1, with a weak D call TRBD1 (6 bases). CDR1 SGDLS and CDR2 YYNGEE come from the germline V gene. This CDR3 has 15 residues. V gave up 2 bases and J gave up 2 bases, with 11 bases separating them. As DNA, the CDR3 is TGTGCCAGCAGCGTCAGACAGGATCCCTACAATGAGCAGTTCTTC. Translated, it gives CASSVRQDPYNEQFF.

The rearrangement uses TRBV21-1 and TRBJ2-5. TRBV21-1 is a pseudogene. The CDR3 runs 12 residues. CDR3 amino acids: CASRRRCGTQYF. The CDR3 DNA reads as TGTGCCAGCAGACGACGGTGCGGGACCCAGTACTTC.

This clonotype came up once. The genes are TRBV29-1 and TRBJ1-2; 7 bases agree with TRBD1. CDR3 size: 12 residues. Unmatched junction bases numbered 1, after V lost 1 base and J lost 5 bases. CDR1 is SQVTM, CDR2 ANQGSEA, per germline. The CDR3 region is CSVEGQGYGYTF. CDR3 in DNA: TGCAGCGTTGAAGGACAGGGATATGGCTACACCTTC.